The 14 T cell receptor beta chains reported below all come from one sample, sequenced in a study of identifying expanded T cells in peripheral blood. The table came from immunoSEQ multiplex PCR; TCRdb's copy has only in-frame clones and leaves some out. The sample holds fewer than 80,000 clones; about 85% are singletons and the top ten take approximately 19%. The sample comprised blood. The receptors shown here come from a person between 18 and 75 years old in good health.

This chain uses TRBV6-8 with TRBJ2-1; D possibly corresponds to TRBD2 (6 bases). This CDR3 has 18 residues. V lost 0 bases, J lost 3 bases, and 18 bases lay in between. The germline V gene encodes CDR1 MNHGY and CDR2 SAAAGT. The CDR3 DNA reads as TGTGCCAGCAGTTACTCGATTTCTGGGACTGGTTTCTACAATGAGCAGTTCTTC. Translated, it gives CASSYSISGTGFYNEQFF.

This chain joins TRBV6-5 and TRBJ2-5; 7 bases map to TRBD1. The CDR3 runs 14 residues. The V gene's germline CDR1 is MNHEY and CDR2 SVGAGI. The V and J ends lost 5 bases and 5 bases, in that order; junction bases with no gene match: 8. Here the CDR3 DNA reads TGTGCCAGCAGTGAGACAGGGTCGGCGGAGACCCAGTACTTC. Protein: CASSETGSAETQYF.

This clone was recorded only once. This chain links TRBV6-5 with TRBJ1-1; no reliable D call. The CDR3 has 12 residues. V was trimmed by 6 bases and J by 3 bases, leaving 8 bases between them. Germline CDR1 MNHEY, CDR2 SVGAGI. The CDR3 nucleotides are TGTGCCAGCAGGTCGCAGGACACTGAAGCTTTCTTT. It encodes CASRSQDTEAFF.

This clone has a handful of counts. The rearrangement joins TRBV7-9 to TRBJ2-5; no definite D call. CDR1 and CDR2 from the germline V gene are SEHNR and FQNEAQ (reference sequence). The CDR3 has 15 amino acids. Deletions cut 5 bases from V and 8 bases from J, with 21 bases between. CDR3 protein: CASSPRLDVQSTQYF. CDR3 in DNA: TGTGCCAGCAGCCCTCGATTAGACGTTCAATCTACCCAGTACTTC.

V usage is TRBV21-1 and J usage is TRBJ2-2; the listed D gene, TRBD1, was not tested against the DNA. TRBV21-1 is a recognized pseudogene. The CDR3 extends over 17 amino acids. CDR3 nucleotides: TGTGCCAGCAGCAAAGTCGCAGGACAGGGGAGGGTCGGGGAGCTGTTTTTT. Its translation: CASSKVAGQGRVGELFF.

The count of this clone is one. The genes are TRBV19 and TRBJ1-1, with D possibly TRBD1 on 5 matching bases. Germline V gene sequence: CDR1 LNHDA, CDR2 SQIVND (reference sequence). The germline V and J ends were trimmed by 9 bases and 1 base, with 15 bases remaining between them. The CDR3 covers 14 residues. CDR3 sequence (DNA): TGTGCCAGCAAACACAGGATTTCGAACACTGAAGCTTTCTTT. Its protein is CASKHRISNTEAFF.

In this sample, this clone turned up once. V usage is TRBV6-1 and J usage is TRBJ1-1; no clear D. CDR1 is MNHNS, CDR2 SASEGT, per germline. The CDR3 is made up of 13 amino acids. The germline V and J ends were trimmed by 4 bases and 5 bases, with 11 bases remaining between them. CDR3 residues: CASSGLDGTEAFF. DNA of the CDR3: TGTGCCAGCAGTGGCCTCGACGGTACTGAAGCTTTCTTT.

This clone was counted a single time. The rearrangement uses TRBV29-1 and TRBJ2-7, with D perhaps matching TRBD1 (6 bases). There are 13 residues in the CDR3. The ends were cut back, 4 bases at V and 5 bases at J, with 15 bases in the middle. The germline gives CDR1 SQVTM, CDR2 ANQGSEA. The CDR3 nucleotides read TGCAGCGTTGTGGCCCAGGGGTTCCACGAGCAGTACTTC. This codes for CSVVAQGFHEQYF.

The J gene is TRBJ2-1, the V gene TRBV5-6; 7 nucleotides align to TRBD1. The germline CDR1 and CDR2 sequences are SGHDT and YYEEEE. This CDR3 comprises 13 residues. J was trimmed by 9 bases and V by 3 bases; bases with no gene match: 6. The CDR3 spells CASSSDRVFEQFF. CDR3 in DNA: TGTGCCAGCAGCTCAGACAGGGTATTTGAGCAGTTCTTC.

This clone was recorded only once. J is TRBJ2-5 and V is TRBV7-2; D is possibly TRBD2 (5 bases). The V end lost 3 bases, the J end lost 5 bases, and 16 bases lay between the germline ends. The V gene's germline CDR1 is SGHTA and CDR2 FQGNSA. The CDR3 runs 15 residues. The CDR3 region is CASSFRLAQHETQYF. CDR3 nucleotides: TGTGCCAGCAGCTTCAGGCTAGCCCAGCATGAGACCCAGTACTTC.

This clone was counted a few times. The genes are TRBV11-2 and TRBJ1-4; 9 bases agree with TRBD1. The CDR3 spans 16 residues. Germline V gives CDR1 SGHAT, CDR2 FQNNGV. The V gene end was trimmed by 4 bases and the J gene end by 8 bases; junction bases not matched to a gene: 11. The CDR3 DNA sequence: TGTGCCAGCAGCTACACTACCGGGACAGGGTACGAAAAACTGTTTTTT. It specifies CASSYTTGTGYEKLFF. Based on the CDR3 plus reference TRBV11-2 and TRBJ1-4, the full variable domain is EAGVAQSPRYKIIEKRQSVAFWCNPISGHATLYWYQQILGQGPKLLIQFQNNGVVDDSQLPKDRFSAERLKGVDSTLKIQPAKLEDSAVYLCASSYTTGTGYEKLFFGSGTQLSVL.

The gene calls are TRBV15 and TRBJ2-1; TRBD2 is a possible D gene (6 bases). The CDR3 is 15 residues long. Germline values: CDR1 LNHNV, CDR2 YYDKDF (reference sequence). The ends were cut back, 1 base at V and 4 bases at J, with 11 bases in the middle. The CDR3 nucleotides are TGTGCCACCAGCAGAGGGGACTGGCCGTACAATGAGCAGTTCTTC. Protein product: CATSRGDWPYNEQFF.

The V and J genes are TRBV6-1 and TRBJ2-3; 9 bases map to TRBD1. The CDR3 sequence is 16 residues long. The V segment lost 3 bases and the J segment 2 bases; nucleotides outside the gene matches: 6. Germline V lookup: CDR1 MNHNS, CDR2 SASEGT. DNA for the CDR3: TGTGCCAGCAGTGAGCTTGGGACAGGGAACACAGATACGCAGTATTTT. Translation: CASSELGTGNTDTQYF.

The CDR3 loop is CASSYRQGRGGYTF. CDR3 sequence (DNA): TGTGCCAGCAGTTACCGTCAGGGGAGGGGTGGCTACACCTTC. J is TRBJ1-2 and V is TRBV6-5; the D gene is possibly TRBD1 (6 bases). The CDR3 totals 14 residues. CDR1 and CDR2 from the germline V gene are MNHEY and SVGAGI. V was clipped by 2 bases and J by 7 bases, with 14 bases between them.